The present TCR beta chain was sequenced within a study of cytomegalovirus exposure and HLA in healthy donors. The overall study: A previous analysis identified about 110 million unique TCR beta sequences derived from 180 million or so T cells. Counted in an early data release were 85 million or so unique TCRs from HLA-typed donors.

Notes on the study in general: What TCR beta sequences reportedly achieved was accurate prediction of HLA-A and HLA-B alleles in most subjects.

Turning to this clone: No antigen is known for it.

The J segment lost 6 bases and the V segment lost 5 bases, leaving 12 bases of the junction unmatched. The length of the CDR3 is 16 residues. Germline assignment: CDR1 MDHEN and CDR2 SYDVKM. The PCR contained 60 Vbeta and 13 Jbeta primers. In the original analysis: A follow-up analysis tallied 65 million to 80 million unique TCR beta chains, some 11 million shared. Here immunoSEQ multiplex PCR was the method, and the copy in TCRdb shows in-frame clones only, minus some. V and J calls and clone size are those listed in that table; D and trimming were worked out from the DNA. Of under 150,000 clones in the sample, about 80% are singletons; the top ten hold roughly 4%.

This sequence was found in a woman aged 40 to 50 in good health and CMV-seronegative. V usage is TRBV28 and J usage is TRBJ1-2; 10 nucleotides align to TRBD1. Sequenced material: PBMCs. The CDR3 reads CASSPPGGDRGHGYTF. The CDR3 coding sequence is TGTGCCAGCAGTCCGCCGGGCGGCGACAGGGGGCATGGCTACACCTTC.